This entry lists 29 T cell receptor beta chains sequenced from one sample in a study of immune evolution from preneoplasia to lung adenocarcinoma. The data were produced by immunoSEQ multiplex PCR, yet TCRdb's version contains in-frame clones alone and is incomplete. The sample includes 8,500 to 13,000 clones, 82% of them seen just once. The sample comprised FFPE minimally invasive lung adenocarcinoma tissue. Receptors originate from a person aged 65 to 79 with lung adenocarcinoma.

This clone has only one observation. The chain joins TRBV18 to TRBJ2-6; D is uncertain. Trimming took 3 bases from V and 2 from J, leaving 8 bases between them. From germline, CDR1 is KGHSH and CDR2 LQKENI. The CDR3 is 15 residues long. Here the CDR3 DNA reads TGTGCCAGCTCACCGCCCCAGGCTGGGGCCAACGTCCTGACTTTC. Amino acids: CASSPPQAGANVLTF.

This clone was seen more than once but under ten times. The chain combines TRBV4-1 with TRBJ2-1; D is ambiguous. This CDR3 has 13 amino acids. V lost 4 bases and J lost 1, with 5 bases in between. The germline gives CDR1 MGHRA, CDR2 YSYEKL. The CDR3 here is CASSLESYNEQFF. CDR3 coding DNA: TGCGCCAGCAGCCTAGAGTCCTACAATGAGCAGTTCTTC.

The CDR3 DNA follows: TGCAGCCACCTCTCTGGGGCCAACGTCCTGACTTTC. It translates to CSHLSGANVLTF. V gene TRBV29-1 combines with J gene TRBJ2-6, with D unclear. Per germline, CDR1 SQVTM and CDR2 ANQGSEA. Trimming took 8 bases from V and 0 from J, leaving 5 bases between them. CDR3 length: 12 residues.

The chain recombines TRBV11-2 with TRBJ1-1, with a tentative D call TRBD1 (6 bases). The V gene's germline CDR1 is SGHAT and CDR2 FQNNGV. This CDR3 is 13 amino acids long. V was pared by 4 bases and J by 8 bases, with 14 bases between. The CDR3 here is CASSSPGAFEAFF. CDR3 DNA sequence: TGTGCCAGCAGCTCCCCAGGGGCCTTCGAAGCTTTCTTT.

This clone is termed medium-sized (0.01 to 0.1%). The V call is TRBV6-1, the J call TRBJ1-3; the D gene is possibly TRBD1 (5 bases). Germline loops: CDR1 MNHNS, CDR2 SASEGT. The CDR3 consists of 18 residues. The germline V and J ends were trimmed by 3 bases and 0 bases, with 18 bases remaining between them. This CDR3 is CASSEDSGGTYSGNTIYF. CDR3 in DNA: TGTGCCAGCAGTGAGGATTCGGGCGGGACCTACTCTGGAAACACCATATATTTT.

This clone has only a few counts. This chain uses TRBV6-5 with TRBJ2-5, with a possible D match to TRBD1 (6 bases). The CDR3 extends over 14 amino acids. V was shortened by 2 bases and J by 2 bases, with 9 bases between the two germline ends. Germline loops: CDR1 MNHEY, CDR2 SVGAGI. The CDR3 here is CASSYVGQQETQYF. The CDR3 bases are TGTGCCAGCAGTTACGTTGGACAGCAAGAGACCCAGTACTTC.

This rearrangement joins TRBV14 to TRBJ2-3; 10 bases map to TRBD2. The CDR3 spans 19 residues. The V and J ends lost 1 base and 6 bases, in that order; junction bases with no gene match: 16. The germline V gene has CDR1 SGHDN and CDR2 FVKESK. CDR3 loop: CASSQGVLAGVKGVDTQYF. CDR3 coding DNA: TGTGCCAGCAGCCAAGGAGTCCTAGCGGGAGTTAAAGGGGTGGATACGCAGTATTTT.

This clone has a handful of counts. The chain carries TRBV2 and TRBJ2-1; a weak D match, TRBD2 (6 bases). V lost 7 bases and J lost 6, with 16 bases in between. This CDR3 comprises 14 residues. Germline V lookup: CDR1 SNHLY, CDR2 FYNNEI. Here the CDR3 reads CASIRLGSLNEQFF. DNA for the CDR3: TGTGCCAGCATTCGACTAGGGTCTCTCAATGAGCAGTTCTTC.

This chain connects TRBV27 to TRBJ2-3, with 8 bases matching TRBD2. Germline lookup yields CDR1 MNHEY and CDR2 SMNVEV (reference sequence). V dropped 4 bases and J dropped 3; count of bases not matched to a gene: 12. This CDR3 is 17 amino acids long. The CDR3 DNA is TGTGCCAGCAGTTCTCAGGTGGGGCGGGAGGTTACAGATACGCAGTATTTT. It yields the protein CASSSQVGREVTDTQYF.

The chain combines TRBV7-2 with TRBJ1-2; possible D gene TRBD1, 6 bases. V lost 5 bases, J lost 7 bases, and 20 bases lay in between. The CDR3 runs 15 residues. Germline V lookup: CDR1 SGHTA, CDR2 FQGNSA. CDR3 DNA sequence: TGTGCCAGCAGCCCAGAGACAGGCTTAGAAACTGGCTACACCTTC. Amino acid sequence: CASSPETGLETGYTF.

V and J are TRBV5-1 and TRBJ2-1, with 7 bases lining up with TRBD2. The CDR3 loop spans 14 amino acids. V lost 4 bases to trimming and J lost 4 bases; unmatched junction nucleotides: 5. Germline assignment: CDR1 SGHRS and CDR2 YFSETQ. This CDR3 reads CASSASGGYNEQFF. The CDR3 nucleotides are TGCGCCAGCAGCGCGTCGGGGGGATACAATGAGCAGTTCTTC.

The chain combines TRBV4-2 with TRBJ2-2; the D gene is possibly TRBD2 (5 bases). CDR1 is LGHNA and CDR2 is YNFKEQ in the germline V gene. The CDR3 spans 14 residues. Trimming stripped 1 base from V and 6 bases from J, with 9 bases between. DNA for the CDR3: TGTGCCAGCAGCCAAGCAAGCGGTCCCGGGGAGCTGTTTTTT. Translated, it gives CASSQASGPGELFF.

This chain uses TRBV6-1 with TRBJ2-1; 7 bases fit TRBD1. The CDR3 sequence is 15 residues long. V lost 4 bases and J lost 7; bases outside the gene matches: 10. CDR1 MNHNS and CDR2 SASEGT come from the germline V gene. The CDR3, as DNA: TGTGCCAGCAGTGTTAACAGGGGAGAGGGGAATGAGCAGTTCTTC. This encodes CASSVNRGEGNEQFF.

This clone occurred once. The chain is built from TRBV2 and TRBJ2-5; possibly TRBD2 for D (7 bases). V lost 10 bases to trimming and J lost 1 base, with 19 bases between them. The CDR3 extends over 15 amino acids. CDR1 SNHLY and CDR2 FYNNEI come from the germline V gene. Here the CDR3 reads CATQWGGGLQETQYF. The DNA of the CDR3 is TGTGCCACCCAATGGGGAGGGGGGCTCCAAGAGACCCAGTACTTC.

This rearrangement joins TRBV2 to TRBJ1-1; a possible D gene is TRBD1 (6 bases). The CDR3 is 14 residues long. CDR1 and CDR2 (germline): SNHLY, FYNNEI. Trimming took 6 bases from V and 3 from J, leaving 14 bases between them. CDR3 sequence reads: CASRVQGGDTEAFF. CDR3 sequence (DNA): TGTGCCAGCAGGGTACAGGGTGGAGACACTGAAGCTTTCTTT.

The chain has TRBV9 and TRBJ2-7, with D tentatively TRBD1 (5 bases). Trimming left V 4 bases short and J 1 base short, with 6 bases between. Germline V gene data show CDR1 as SGDLS and CDR2 as YYNGEE. CDR3 length: 12 amino acids. Here the CDR3 reads CASSRGSYEQYF. For the CDR3, the DNA is TGTGCCAGCAGCAGGGGTTCCTACGAGCAGTACTTC.

This chain uses TRBV6-1 with TRBJ1-2; 8 nucleotides agree with TRBD1. Per germline, CDR1 MNHNS and CDR2 SASEGT. The CDR3 runs 15 residues. The ends lost 2 bases at V and 4 bases at J; junction bases unmatched: 6. The CDR3 nucleotides are TGTGCCAGCAGTGAACCGGGACAGGTTTTCTATGGCTACACCTTC. As protein: CASSEPGQVFYGYTF.

Note on this clone: One junction end disagrees with the germline gene, perhaps due to a read error. This chain uses TRBV6-1 with TRBJ2-3; D remains unclear. CDR3 length: 14 residues. In germline, CDR1 is MNHNS, CDR2 SASEGT. The DNA for the CDR3 is TGTGCCAGCAGTGTTACAGTTAACCCAGATATGCAGTATTTT. It encodes CASSVTVNPDMQYF.

The CDR3 DNA follows: TGCGCCAGCAGCCAAGAAATGGGTCAGCCCCAGCATTTT. Translating gives CASSQEMGQPQHF. The chain carries TRBV4-1 and TRBJ1-5; D remains unclear. Germline values: CDR1 MGHRA, CDR2 YSYEKL. CDR3 length equals 13 residues. Trimming took 0 bases from V and 6 from J, leaving 6 bases between them.

The V call is TRBV6-5, the J call TRBJ2-7; 7 bases agree with TRBD2. The junction had 2 bases not matched to a gene; V was cut back by 0 bases and J by 3 bases. CDR3 size: 14 residues. Germline V gene sequence: CDR1 MNHEY, CDR2 SVGAGI. CDR3 DNA sequence: TGTGCCAGCAGTTACTCCGGGGGGTACTACGAGCAGTACTTC. Residues: CASSYSGGYYEQYF.

The CDR3 DNA reads TGCGCCAGCAGCTCCCAGCGGGGGGGGAGCACAGATACGCAGTATTTT. It translates to CASSSQRGGSTDTQYF. The J gene is TRBJ2-3, the V gene TRBV5-1; TRBD2 matches 10 bases. Germline CDR1 and CDR2: SGHRS and YFSETQ. This CDR3 has 16 amino acids. With 3 bases clipped from V and 0 bases from J, the junction kept 4 bases outside the gene matches.

J is TRBJ2-7 and V is TRBV28, with D possibly TRBD1 on 6 matching bases. This CDR3 has 16 amino acids. Trimming took 1 base from V and 1 from J, leaving 14 bases between them. Germline CDR1 is MDHEN and CDR2 is SYDVKM. The CDR3 bases are TGTGCCAGCAGTTTATCGGCAGGGGTTCTGTCCTACGAGCAGTACTTC. Protein product: CASSLSAGVLSYEQYF.

CDR3 amino acids: CASSPQTGGGYGYTF. DNA of the CDR3: TGTGCCAGCAGTCCGCAGACAGGGGGCGGGTATGGCTACACCTTC. The chain links TRBV6-5 to TRBJ1-2, with TRBD1 identical over 10 bases. Trimming took 5 bases from V and 5 from J; bases not matched to a gene: 8. The CDR3 is 15 residues long. CDR1 MNHEY and CDR2 SVGAGI come from the germline V gene.

The V and J genes are TRBV19 and TRBJ2-7, with D unclear. This CDR3 has 12 amino acids. The V end lost 5 bases, the J end lost 7 bases, and 12 bases lay between the germline ends. Germline loops: CDR1 LNHDA, CDR2 SQIVND (reference sequence). CDR3 DNA: TGTGCCAGTAGTCCGACTCCTTGGGAGCAGTACTTC. It translates to CASSPTPWEQYF. The full variable domain, with the rest looked up from reference TRBV19 and TRBJ2-7, is DGGITQSPKYLFRKEGQNVTLSCEQNLNHDAMYWYRQDPGQGLRLIYYSQIVNDFQKGDIAEGYSVSREKKESFPLTVTSAQKNPTAFYLCASSPTPWEQYFGPGTRLTVT.

This clone has only one observation. The V and J genes are TRBV7-6 and TRBJ2-2; the D gene is possibly TRBD1 (6 bases). Between the trimmed V and J ends, which lost 5 bases and 2 bases, there was a span of 18 bases. The germline V gene has CDR1 SGHVS and CDR2 FNYEAQ. The CDR3 runs to 17 residues. The chain's CDR3 is CASSLVEGHSNTGELFF. The CDR3 DNA follows: TGTGCCAGCAGCCTGGTCGAGGGACATTCTAACACCGGGGAGCTGTTTTTT.

The chain uses TRBV15 and TRBJ1-2; 7 bases line up with TRBD1. In germline, CDR1 is LNHNV, CDR2 YYDKDF (reference sequence). With 0 bases clipped from V and 6 bases from J, the junction kept 16 bases outside the gene matches. This CDR3 is 18 amino acids long. The CDR3 sequence: CATSRDRETGSLGDGYTF. In DNA form, the CDR3 reads TGTGCCACCAGCAGAGATAGGGAGACAGGGAGCCTCGGTGATGGCTACACCTTC.

The chain recombines TRBV5-4 with TRBJ2-3; tentative D call: TRBD2 (5 bases). The CDR3 extends over 15 amino acids. Germline V gene data show CDR1 as SGHNT and CDR2 as YYREEE (reference sequence). V gave up 4 bases and J gave up 2 bases, with 14 bases separating them. The CDR3 DNA reads as TGTGCCAGCAGCGCCACCATGGACTCCACAGATACGCAGTATTTT. This sequence encodes CASSATMDSTDTQYF.

This clone has a handful of counts. V gene TRBV28 combines with J gene TRBJ1-2; the D gene is possibly TRBD1 (5 bases). The CDR3 contains 13 residues. V was pared by 7 bases and J by 9 bases, with 18 bases between. Germline-derived CDR1 and CDR2 are MDHEN and SYDVKM. As DNA, the CDR3 is TGTGCCAGCACCCTTGGTTGGGGGAGTAGCTACACCTTC. Translating gives CASTLGWGSSYTF.

CDR3: CASSELGRGGTGELFF. For the CDR3, the DNA is TGCGCCAGCAGTGAGCTAGGGAGGGGAGGCACCGGGGAGCTGTTTTTT. The gene calls are TRBV10-2 and TRBJ2-2; 7 bases map to TRBD2. Looked up from germline, CDR1 is WSHSY and CDR2 is SAAADI. The J segment lost 4 bases and the V segment lost 2 bases, leaving 7 bases of the junction unmatched. The length of the CDR3 is 16 residues.